This T cell receptor (beta chain) emerged from a study of T-cell reconstitution after alpha-beta-depleted transplantation in children. Unique molecular identifiers were used to barcode this TCRbeta library. TCRdb processed the PCR reads anew with MiXCR; each CDR3 protein has one entry. This sample has 450,000 to 600,000 distinct CDR3 sequences; 15% to 20% occur once, and the top ten carry more than 2.5%. Looked up from germline, CDR1 is DFQATT and CDR2 is SNEGSKA (reference sequence). The CDR3 has 15 amino acids. Germline trimming cut 2 bases from V and 2 bases from J; bases unmatched to any gene: 7.

The specimen comprised PBMCs from the stem cell graft donor, sampled from the stem cell graft. The gene calls are TRBV20-1 and TRBJ2-3; 7 nucleotides align to TRBD2. The TCR sequence derives from a human donor who donated a stem cell graft to a child with acute lymphoblastic leukemia. This CDR3 reads CSARIREAPTDTQYF. The CDR3 nucleotides are TGCAGTGCTAGAATCCGGGAGGCTCCCACAGATACGCAGTATTTT.